This TCR beta chain was captured in a study of immune cell composition in non-small cell lung cancer. Profiled with immunoSEQ multiplex PCR; TCRdb holds only in-frame clones, not every one. The sample lists 1,500 to 2,000 clones, about 72% occurring once. From germline, CDR1 is LNHDA and CDR2 SQIVND (reference sequence). CDR3 length: 14 residues. Trimming at V came to 7 bases and at J to 6 bases, leaving 8 bases not matched to a gene. General study findings and limits: Shared sequences between tumour-reactive and dominant in vivo clones were not proven.

This clone appeared once. Antigen: not known. Normal lung was taken at the farthest possible site, at least 3 cm from tumour. Frozen unsorted single-cell suspensions supplied the genomic DNA. The sequence came from a human donor with non-small cell lung cancer. Sequencing input: non-adjacent lung tissue. V usage is TRBV19 and J usage is TRBJ2-1, with 8 bases fitting TRBD2. The CDR3 region has the DNA TGTGCCAGTACCATCAGCGGGGGTGGCAATGAGCAGTTCTTC. Translating gives CASTISGGGNEQFF.